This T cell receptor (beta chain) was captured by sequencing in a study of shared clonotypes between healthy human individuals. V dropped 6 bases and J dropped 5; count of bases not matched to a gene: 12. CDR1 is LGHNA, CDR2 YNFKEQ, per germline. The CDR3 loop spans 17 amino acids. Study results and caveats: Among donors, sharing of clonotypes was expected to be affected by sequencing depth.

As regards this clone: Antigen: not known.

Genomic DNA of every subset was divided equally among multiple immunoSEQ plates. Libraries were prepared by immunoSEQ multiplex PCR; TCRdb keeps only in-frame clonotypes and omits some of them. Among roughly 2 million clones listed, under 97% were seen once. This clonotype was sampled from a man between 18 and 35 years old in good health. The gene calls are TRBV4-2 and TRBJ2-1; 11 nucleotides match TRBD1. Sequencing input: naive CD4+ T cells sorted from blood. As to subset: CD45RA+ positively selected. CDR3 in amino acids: CASSRDVDRGLDNEQFF. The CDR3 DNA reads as TGTGCCAGCAGTCGAGATGTGGACAGGGGGCTAGACAATGAGCAGTTCTTC.